Below, 11 T cell receptor beta chains from the same sample are listed, as sequenced in a study of OX40 agonist ivuxolimab in advanced cancers. The receptor library was made with the immunoSEQ multiplex PCR assay. This immuneACCESS table, as held by TCRdb, lists in-frame sequences with V and J called but not all clones. Of the missing ones, under half trace to an unresolved V gene in checked studies; the others have no known cause. Recorded for this sample are 75,000 to 95,000 clones; over 75% of them occurred a single time. Clones ranked in the top ten supply approximately 4.8% of the sample. Specimen: CD4+ or CD8+ T cells sorted from blood, collected in a trial of the OX40 agonist ivuxolimab. The receptors originated from an adult with an advanced solid tumor such as melanoma, head and neck, liver or kidney cancer.

The V gene is TRBV7-2, the J gene TRBJ2-5, with D perhaps TRBD2 (5 bases). The J call may be wrong; the DNA end is better matched by TRBJ2-7. Per the germline V gene, CDR1 is SGHTA and CDR2 is FQGNSA. There are 13 residues in the CDR3. CDR3 sequence (DNA): TGTGCCAGCAGCACCCAGAGGGCCTACGAGCAGTACTTC. Its protein product is CASSTQRAYEQYF.

CDR3 nucleotide sequence: TGTGCCAGCAGTCACTCAAGGGGAGCCAGGTACGAGCAGTACGTC. Encoded protein: CASSHSRGARYEQYV. The V and J genes are TRBV6-6 and TRBJ2-7; TRBD1 or TRBD2 may be the D gene (5 bases each). Germline V gene sequence: CDR1 MNHNY, CDR2 SVGAGI (reference sequence). The length of the CDR3 is 15 residues.

The rearrangement links TRBV19 to TRBJ1-1; maybe TRBD1 (6 bases). Trimming pared 4 bases from V and 6 bases from J, leaving 12 bases between. This CDR3 region has 13 residues. Germline V gene sequence: CDR1 LNHDA, CDR2 SQIVND (reference sequence). The CDR3 is CASSTYREAEAFF. CDR3 sequence (DNA): TGTGCCAGTAGTACCTACAGGGAGGCTGAAGCTTTCTTT.

The V and J genes are TRBV25-1 and TRBJ2-7; D gene uncertain. The CDR3 has 14 residues. Germline lookup yields CDR1 MGHDK and CDR2 SYGVNS. Trimming took off 3 bases at V and 3 bases at J, with 12 bases between the two ends. CDR3 in amino acids: CASSDYSANYEQYF. The CDR3 DNA sequence: TGTGCCAGCAGTGACTACTCGGCCAACTACGAGCAGTACTTC.

V gene TRBV7-2 combines with J gene TRBJ2-1; 11 nucleotides align to TRBD2. Trimming cost V 3 bases and J 6 bases; bases outside gene matches: 4. Per germline, CDR1 SGHTA and CDR2 FQGNSA. This CDR3 is 15 amino acids long. The CDR3 protein is CASSFTSGSSNEQFF. The CDR3 nucleotides are TGTGCCAGCAGCTTCACTAGCGGGAGCTCCAATGAGCAGTTCTTC.

The chain joins TRBV28 to TRBJ1-2, with D uncertain. In germline, CDR1 is MDHEN, CDR2 SYDVKM. V shed 4 bases and J shed 8 bases, with 14 bases lying between them. The length of the CDR3 is 13 residues. The CDR3 here is CASSSVAAAGYTF. DNA for the CDR3: TGTGCCAGCAGTTCTGTCGCCGCGGCAGGCTACACCTTC.

CDR3 sequence (DNA): TGTGCCAGCAGCCGATCAGGTTTCACAGATACGCAGTATTTT. It codes for CASSRSGFTDTQYF. The chain recombines TRBV7-3 with TRBJ2-3; D call uncertain. CDR3 length equals 14 residues. CDR1 is SGHTA and CDR2 is FQGTGA in the germline V gene. Trimming stripped 5 bases from V and 2 bases from J, with 11 bases between.

Note on this clone: A junction boundary mismatches the germline segment, possibly from a read error. The chain couples TRBV20-1 to TRBJ2-1; D might be TRBD2 (5 bases). This CDR3 is 10 amino acids long. Looked up from germline, CDR1 is DFQATT and CDR2 is SNEGSKA (reference sequence). The CDR3 nucleotides are TGCAGTGCTAAGCGGAATGGGCAGTTCTTC. Translated, it gives CSAKRNGQFF.

This clone was recorded once. The chain combines TRBV28 with TRBJ1-1; 10 positions match TRBD1. The CDR3 consists of 14 residues. Losses at the gene ends were 5 bases for V and 8 bases for J; bases not matched to a gene: 8. Germline lookup yields CDR1 MDHEN and CDR2 SYDVKM. CDR3 in DNA: TGTGCCAGCAGTCTTGACAGGGGGCGGCGCGAAGCTTTCTTT. Translated: CASSLDRGRREAFF.

This chain uses TRBV4-1 with TRBJ2-5, with 8 bases fitting TRBD1. The CDR3 runs 16 residues. The germline V gene has CDR1 MGHRA and CDR2 YSYEKL. The ends lost 0 bases at V and 6 bases at J; junction bases unmatched: 9. The CDR3 reads CASSQEFTGGLKTQYF. For the CDR3, the DNA is TGCGCCAGCAGCCAAGAGTTCACAGGGGGATTGAAGACCCAGTACTTC.

The rearrangement links TRBV7-9 to TRBJ2-2; D might be TRBD2 (6 bases). The ends were cut back, 1 base at V and 4 bases at J, with 10 bases in the middle. Germline assignment: CDR1 SEHNR and CDR2 FQNEAQ (reference sequence). The CDR3 runs 15 residues. The CDR3 sequence: CASSLDSEGTGELFF. The DNA of the CDR3 is TGTGCCAGCAGCTTAGACTCGGAGGGCACCGGGGAGCTGTTTTTT. Drawing the rest from reference TRBV7-9 and TRBJ2-2, the complete variable domain is DTGVSQNPRHKITKRGQNVTFRCDPISEHNRLYWYRQTLGQGPEFLTYFQNEAQLEKSRLLSDRFSAERPKGSFSTLEIQRTEQGDSAMYLCASSLDSEGTGELFFGEGSRLTVL.